This is a list of T cell receptor beta chains from one sample in a study of PD-1 blockade in classical Hodgkin lymphoma. Assay used: immunoSEQ multiplex PCR; TCRdb lists only in-frame clones, some missing. This sample has about 18,000 clones, with 80% to 85% found just once. The sample consisted of peripheral blood mononuclear cells (PBMCs), taken at baseline. These receptors were collected from a human donor with classical Hodgkin lymphoma. The CDR3 runs from the conserved cysteine through the conserved F or W. The D gene is left open where the match is weak. Size tells how often a clone was seen (once, few, many) or the class of an expanded clone, and some rows leave it out.

CDR3nt	CDR3aa	abundance	v_gene	j_gene	d_gene
TGTGCCAGCAGTGACAGTACTGGGGCCAACGTCCTGACTTTC	CASSDSTGANVLTF	-	TRBV2	TRBJ2-6	-
TGTGCCAGCGGGGGAATCAATGAGCAGTTCTTC	CASGGINEQFF	few	TRBV27	TRBJ2-1	-
TGTGCCAGCAGTGAGGGATATAGCAATCAGCCCCAGCATTTT	CASSEGYSNQPQHF	medium-sized	TRBV2	TRBJ1-5	-
TGTGCCAGCAGCTTAGAGCCTTCGGGGAACTATGGCTACACCTTC	CASSLEPSGNYGYTF	-	TRBV7-3	TRBJ1-2	-
TGTGCCAGCAGCCCCGTTGCGGGTTACAATGAGCAGTTCTTC	CASSPVAGYNEQFF	-	TRBV7-9	TRBJ2-1	-
TGTGCCAGCAGTGCCCGGGAAAAACTGTTTTTT	CASSAREKLFF	-	TRBV2	TRBJ1-4	-
TGTGCCAGCAGCAAACGTGATTTGGCGGGGATAGAGAACACTGAAGCTTTCTTT	CASSKRDLAGIENTEAFF	-	TRBV21-1	TRBJ1-1	-
TGTGCCTGGAGTCCCCCGCTAGTGGGGTCCTACGAGCAGTACTTC	CAWSPPLVGSYEQYF	-	TRBV30	TRBJ2-7	-
TGTGCCAGCACCCTAATGACGGGGAGCACAGATACGCAGTATTTT	CASTLMTGSTDTQYF	-	TRBV7-2	TRBJ2-3	-
TGTGCCTGGAAGGGGAGGACGGGGAACACTGAAGCTTTCTTT	CAWKGRTGNTEAFF	-	TRBV30	TRBJ1-1	-
TGTGCCAGCAGTGAAGTATTTGGGTCCGGGGTAAAACTGTTTTTT	CASSEVFGSGVKLFF	-	TRBV25-1	TRBJ1-4	-
TGTGCCAGCAGCTTGGGGACCGGGACGGCGGCCGAGCAGTACTTC	CASSLGTGTAAEQYF	few	TRBV7-8	TRBJ2-7	-
TGTGCCACGCTTTTACAGGGCCTCAACGAGCAGTACTTC	CATLLQGLNEQYF	-	TRBV7-9	TRBJ2-7	-